The clone carrying this TCR beta chain showed up many times. Investigators reverse transcribed all isolated RNA, so they sequenced expressed TCRB transcripts. The study sequenced naive, central memory and regulatory T cell samples to an average of about 4 million reads. The protocol was immunoSEQ multiplex PCR, while the TCRdb copy is restricted to in-frame clones and leaves out a portion. The sample comprises more than 300,000 clones, 6.5% to 10% of which are singletons, and around 0.45% rests with the top ten. It was via CD45RO/CCR7/CD25/CD127/CD95/CD27 that CD4+ naive, central memory, regulatory and stem cell-like memory cells were sorted. Sorting produced populations that all topped 95% purity. These data belong to a study of beta chain features in type 1 diabetes. The junction had 9 bases not matched to a gene; V was cut back by 5 bases and J by 9 bases. Germline values: CDR1 MDHEN, CDR2 SYDVKM. This CDR3 has 15 residues.

The sample consisted of central memory CD4+ T cells from blood. This receptor was taken from a woman between 18 and 29 years old in good health. The chain has TRBV28 and TRBJ2-7; 14 nucleotides match TRBD2. CDR3 coding DNA: TGTGCCAGCAGTCTCCAAGGGACTAGCGGGAGTGCGCAGTACTTC. Encoded protein: CASSLQGTSGSAQYF. The full variable domain, completed using reference TRBV28 and TRBJ2-7, is DVKVTQSSRYLVKRTGEKVFLECVQDMDHENMFWYRQDPGLGLRLIYFSYDVKMKEKGDIPEGYSVSREKKERFSLILESASTNQTSMYLCASSLQGTSGSAQYFGPGTRLTVT.